This entry lists 31 T cell receptor beta chains sequenced from one sample in a study of beta chain features in type 1 diabetes. As every portion of the isolated RNA was reverse transcribed, the sequencing read expressed TCRB transcripts. Profiling relied on immunoSEQ multiplex PCR, and the TCRdb table lists in-frame clones only, not all of them. The sample has about 230,000 clones, more than 9% seen once; the top ten hold just under 0.035%. Material for sequencing was naive CD4+ T cells from blood. Every receptor here comes from a woman aged 18-29 years in good health.

Only a few counts were recorded for this clone. Other DNA variants within this sample encode the same CDR3. The chain has TRBV18 and TRBJ1-5; D might be TRBD1 (5 bases). Deletions cut 2 bases from V and 0 bases from J, with 5 bases between. CDR3 length: 14 amino acids. Germline lookup yields CDR1 KGHSH and CDR2 LQKENI. CDR3 in amino acids: CASSPGASNQPQHF. The DNA of the CDR3 is TGTGCCAGCTCACCAGGGGCTAGCAATCAGCCCCAGCATTTT.

This clone was detected a few times. CDR3 protein: CASRPDYSTDTQYF. CDR3 nucleotides: TGTGCCAGCAGACCGGACTACAGCACAGATACGCAGTATTTT. J is TRBJ2-3 and V is TRBV6-1; weak D call: TRBD2 (6 bases). V lost 6 bases and J 0 bases, leaving 10 bases between the germline ends. This CDR3 is 14 amino acids long. Germline CDR1 MNHNS, CDR2 SASEGT.

V gene TRBV7-8 combines with J gene TRBJ2-7; 8 nucleotides line up with TRBD1. Unmatched junction bases numbered 8, after V lost 6 bases and J lost 4 bases. Germline V gene sequence: CDR1 SGHVS, CDR2 FQNEAQ. This CDR3 comprises 14 residues. The DNA for the CDR3 is TGTGCCAGCAGTTTGCGGACAGGGCGGTACGAGCAGTACTTC. It translates to CASSLRTGRYEQYF.

The genes are TRBV5-1 and TRBJ2-2; possible D gene TRBD1, 6 bases. The germline V and J ends were trimmed by 4 bases and 6 bases, with 13 bases remaining between them. The CDR3 consists of 14 residues. Per germline, CDR1 SGHRS and CDR2 YFSETQ. CDR3 in amino acids: CASSPGRGSGELFF. The CDR3 DNA reads as TGCGCCAGCAGCCCGGGCAGGGGTTCCGGGGAGCTGTTTTTT. Full variable domain (rest looked up from reference TRBV5-1 and TRBJ2-2): KAGVTQTPRYLIKTRGQQVTLSCSPISGHRSVSWYQQTPGQGLQFLFEYFSETQRNKGNFPGRFSGRQFSNSRSEMNVSTLELGDSALYLCASSPGRGSGELFFGEGSRLTVL.

This clone was observed a handful of times. The J gene is TRBJ1-1, the V gene TRBV9; the D gene is possibly TRBD1 (6 bases). V was trimmed by 6 bases and J by 0 bases, leaving 12 bases between them. Looked up from germline, CDR1 is SGDLS and CDR2 is YYNGEE. The CDR3 loop spans 14 amino acids. This CDR3 is CASNRQDVNTEAFF. The CDR3 DNA follows: TGTGCCAGCAACCGACAGGACGTGAACACTGAAGCTTTCTTT.

This clone was found a few times. V gene TRBV6-1 combines with J gene TRBJ2-6; 7 nucleotides match TRBD1. Losses at the gene ends were 0 bases for V and 5 bases for J; bases not matched to a gene: 10. CDR3 size: 18 residues. Looked up from germline, CDR1 is MNHNS and CDR2 is SASEGT. The CDR3 DNA sequence: TGTGCCAGCAGTGAAGCGTATGGACAGGTCCTTTGGGCCAACGTCCTGACTTTC. Amino acids: CASSEAYGQVLWANVLTF.

The chain couples TRBV25-1 to TRBJ1-1; D uncertain. The CDR3 is 15 amino acids. Germline V lookup: CDR1 MGHDK, CDR2 SYGVNS. V was cut by 1 base and J by 2 bases, with 11 bases left in between. CDR3 region: CASSEFGGINTEAFF. CDR3 in DNA: TGTGCCAGCAGTGAATTTGGAGGAATTAACACTGAAGCTTTCTTT.

V and J are TRBV5-4 and TRBJ1-1; a weak D match, TRBD1 (6 bases). This CDR3 contains 15 residues. CDR1 is SGHNT, CDR2 YYREEE, per germline (reference sequence). With 0 bases removed from V and 5 bases from J, the gap between germline ends came to 14 bases. The CDR3 bases are TGTGCCAGCAGCTTGGCCCAGGGGAGAGGTACTGAAGCTTTCTTT. It yields the protein CASSLAQGRGTEAFF.

The table lists this clone with a few counts. J is TRBJ1-1 and V is TRBV18; D possibly corresponds to TRBD1 (6 bases). Germline-derived CDR1 and CDR2 are KGHSH and LQKENI. The V end was cut by 4 bases, the J end by 8 bases, with 11 bases between. CDR3 length: 12 residues. CDR3 loop: CASSLRTDEAFF. CDR3 sequence (DNA): TGTGCCAGCTCACTCCGGACAGACGAAGCTTTCTTT.

This clone was seen a few times. V and J are TRBV5-1 and TRBJ2-7, with 10 nucleotides matching TRBD2. Germline-derived CDR1 and CDR2 are SGHRS and YFSETQ. CDR3 length equals 18 residues. V lost 0 bases, J lost 2 bases, and 11 bases stayed unmatched. The CDR3 DNA is TGCGCCAGCAGCTTGGATAACACGGGACTAGCGCAACCCTACGAGCAGTACTTC. Translated, it gives CASSLDNTGLAQPYEQYF. Full variable domain (missing parts from reference TRBV5-1 and TRBJ2-7): KAGVTQTPRYLIKTRGQQVTLSCSPISGHRSVSWYQQTPGQGLQFLFEYFSETQRNKGNFPGRFSGRQFSNSRSEMNVSTLELGDSALYLCASSLDNTGLAQPYEQYFGPGTRLTVT.

This clone came up a few times. CDR3 amino acids: CASSRQGAVYEQYF. The CDR3 DNA is TGTGCCAGTAGTCGACAGGGGGCGGTCTACGAGCAGTACTTC. This chain uses TRBV19 with TRBJ2-7; 10 nucleotides line up with TRBD1. Per the germline V gene, CDR1 is LNHDA and CDR2 is SQIVND (reference sequence). V trimming: 5 bases; J trimming: 3 bases; junction bases outside the gene matches: 4. This CDR3 is 14 amino acids long.

The V call is TRBV7-9, the J call TRBJ2-1; D is ambiguous. Looked up from germline, CDR1 is SEHNR and CDR2 is FQNEAQ (reference sequence). The V gene lost 4 bases and the J gene lost 8 bases, with 18 bases spanning the gap. This CDR3 comprises 15 residues. In nucleotides, the CDR3 is TGTGCCAGCAGCTCTCCGCGGAGTCAGTTTGATGAGCAGTTCTTC. Its translation: CASSSPRSQFDEQFF.

The chain uses TRBV12-5 and TRBJ2-3; 9 bases are a match to TRBD2. The ends lost 6 bases at V and 1 base at J; junction bases unmatched: 8. CDR3 length: 16 amino acids. Germline lookup yields CDR1 LGHNT and CDR2 FRNRAP. Here the CDR3 DNA reads TGTGCTAGTGGCCGGGGGTCTAGCGGGGGCACAGATACGCAGTATTTT. Translated: CASGRGSSGGTDTQYF.

The chain's CDR3 is CAIRADTSTDTQYF. For the CDR3, the DNA is TGTGCCATCAGGGCAGACACTAGCACAGATACGCAGTATTTT. This chain connects TRBV10-3 to TRBJ2-3; D is unclear. Trimming stripped 6 bases from V and 0 bases from J, with 10 bases between. Per germline, CDR1 ENHRY and CDR2 SYGVKD. This CDR3 spans 14 amino acids.

The chain is built from TRBV23-1 and TRBJ1-1; no clear D gene. TRBV23-1 is an open reading frame whose function is uncertain. Trimming stripped 0 bases from V and 3 bases from J, with 23 bases between. The CDR3 has 19 residues. Written as DNA, the CDR3 is TGCGCCAGCAGTCAATCAAGAGGGCGGTTCAGGATAATGGACACTGAAGCTTTCTTT. As protein: CASSQSRGRFRIMDTEAFF.

This clone has only a few counts. This rearrangement joins TRBV19 to TRBJ2-4; no definite D call. Trimming cost V 3 bases and J 7 bases, with 10 bases left between them. In germline, CDR1 is LNHDA, CDR2 SQIVND (reference sequence). CDR3 length equals 13 residues. The CDR3 DNA sequence: TGTGCCAGTAGTATGCGGCGGAGCAACATTCAGTACTTC. Its protein product is CASSMRRSNIQYF.

This chain uses TRBV5-4 with TRBJ2-5; 9 nucleotides align to TRBD1. Per the germline V gene, CDR1 is SGHNT and CDR2 is YYREEE (reference sequence). The CDR3 contains 15 residues. With 5 bases clipped from V and 5 bases from J, the junction kept 10 bases outside the gene matches. The DNA for the CDR3 is TGTGCCAGCAGTTCTGGCGGGACAGGGTCGGAGACCCAGTACTTC. Translating it yields CASSSGGTGSETQYF.

This clone occurred a few times. The V gene is TRBV28, the J gene TRBJ2-4, with D possibly matching TRBD2 (5 bases). CDR3 length: 17 residues. V lost 2 bases to trimming and J lost 9 bases, with 23 bases between them. The germline V gene has CDR1 MDHEN and CDR2 SYDVKM. CDR3 coding DNA: TGTGCCAGCAGTTTACGACGTGCGGCGCGGAGGTCTAGCATTCAGTACTTC. Protein sequence: CASSLRRAARRSSIQYF.

This clone appeared a few times. The V call is TRBV18, the J call TRBJ1-5, with 9 bases that match TRBD1. Trimming at V came to 2 bases and at J to 3 bases, leaving 5 bases not matched to a gene. The length of the CDR3 is 16 residues. Germline lookup yields CDR1 KGHSH and CDR2 LQKENI. CDR3 amino acids: CASSPSGTGNNQPQHF. CDR3 sequence (DNA): TGTGCCAGCTCACCATCAGGGACAGGGAACAATCAGCCCCAGCATTTT.

The CDR3 bases are TGCGCCAGCAGCTTGGAGGGCCAGGACTTTCTCCCCTACGAGCAGTACTTC. Protein product: CASSLEGQDFLPYEQYF. The chain recombines TRBV5-1 with TRBJ2-7; TRBD2 is a possible D gene (5 bases). CDR3 length: 17 residues. The V gene's germline CDR1 is SGHRS and CDR2 YFSETQ. The V end lost 0 bases, the J end lost 2 bases, and 18 bases lay between the germline ends.

The chain carries TRBV11-2 and TRBJ2-1; 7 nucleotides line up with TRBD2. After removal of 5 bases from V and 2 bases from J, the junction contained 6 bases not matched to a gene. Germline CDR1 is SGHAT and CDR2 is FQNNGV. This CDR3 has 15 residues. CDR3: CASSLGRATYNEQFF. The CDR3 DNA is TGTGCCAGCAGCCTGGGGAGGGCGACCTACAATGAGCAGTTCTTC. Complete variable domain (other parts from reference TRBV11-2 and TRBJ2-1): EAGVAQSPRYKIIEKRQSVAFWCNPISGHATLYWYQQILGQGPKLLIQFQNNGVVDDSQLPKDRFSAERLKGVDSTLKIQPAKLEDSAVYLCASSLGRATYNEQFFGPGTRLTVL.

This chain links TRBV30 with TRBJ1-1, with D tentatively TRBD1 (6 bases). Germline loops: CDR1 GTSNPN, CDR2 SVGIG (reference sequence). V was shortened by 8 bases and J by 3 bases, with 16 bases between the two germline ends. CDR3 length equals 13 residues. CDR3 bases: TGTGCCACGCAAGGGGGTGGATACACTGAAGCTTTCTTT. This sequence encodes CATQGGGYTEAFF.

In this sample, this clone turned up a few times. The rearrangement joins TRBV29-1 to TRBJ2-6; 7 bases are shared with TRBD2. This CDR3 is built from 16 residues. Looked up from germline, CDR1 is SQVTM and CDR2 is ANQGSEA. The CDR3, as DNA: TGCGGAGTCAGGGAGGGGAGGGACTCTGGGGCCAACGTCCTGACTTTC. It specifies CGVREGRDSGANVLTF.

This clone was counted only a few times. This rearrangement joins TRBV2 to TRBJ1-1; D unclear. Trimming left V 4 bases short and J 0 bases short, with 9 bases between. The germline gives CDR1 SNHLY, CDR2 FYNNEI. The CDR3 consists of 14 residues. The CDR3 DNA reads as TGTGCCAGCAGTGCACGGCAGGTGAACACTGAAGCTTTCTTT. Protein product: CASSARQVNTEAFF.

The V and J genes are TRBV5-1 and TRBJ2-1; D may be TRBD1 (6 bases). The germline V gene has CDR1 SGHRS and CDR2 YFSETQ. The CDR3 spans 15 residues. Trimming stripped 4 bases from V and 7 bases from J, with 18 bases between. CDR3 bases: TGCGCCAGCAGCCTCCGGGACACGGGGTCTAATGAGCAGTTCTTC. Translated, it gives CASSLRDTGSNEQFF.

This chain joins TRBV2 and TRBJ1-5, with 7 bases fitting TRBD1. V lost 5 bases to trimming and J lost 2 bases; unmatched junction nucleotides: 3. The CDR3 has 14 amino acids. Germline-derived CDR1 and CDR2 are SNHLY and FYNNEI. The CDR3 here is CASSPGTGNQPQHF. The CDR3 DNA sequence: TGTGCCAGCAGTCCCGGGACAGGCAATCAGCCCCAGCATTTT.

The CDR3 bases are TGTGCCAGCTCACTCGTGACTAGCGGGAGTGCCCACGAGCAGTACTTC. Protein sequence: CASSLVTSGSAHEQYF. The gene calls are TRBV18 and TRBJ2-7; 12 nucleotides match TRBD2. Per the germline V gene, CDR1 is KGHSH and CDR2 is LQKENI. Unmatched junction bases numbered 9, after V lost 4 bases and J lost 5 bases. The CDR3 loop spans 16 amino acids. Based on the CDR3 plus reference TRBV18 and TRBJ2-7, the full variable domain is NAGVMQNPRHLVRRRGQEARLRCSPMKGHSHVYWYRQLPEEGLKFMVYLQKENIIDESGMPKERFSAEFPKEGPSILRIQQVVRGDSAAYFCASSLVTSGSAHEQYFGPGTRLTVT.

This clone turned up a few times. The gene calls are TRBV18 and TRBJ2-1; 7 bases are shared with TRBD1. Germline CDR1 KGHSH, CDR2 LQKENI. The CDR3 extends over 16 amino acids. The V segment lost 2 bases and the J segment 8 bases; nucleotides outside the gene matches: 12. This CDR3 is CASSPRTGRGGDEQFF. The DNA for the CDR3 is TGTGCCAGCTCACCAAGGACAGGCCGGGGTGGCGATGAGCAGTTCTTC. Looking up the rest from reference TRBV18 and TRBJ2-1 gives the full variable domain: NAGVMQNPRHLVRRRGQEARLRCSPMKGHSHVYWYRQLPEEGLKFMVYLQKENIIDESGMPKERFSAEFPKEGPSILRIQQVVRGDSAAYFCASSPRTGRGGDEQFFGPGTRLTVL.

This chain links TRBV2 with TRBJ2-3; 9 bases align to TRBD1. Germline CDR1 is SNHLY and CDR2 is FYNNEI. The CDR3 spans 14 residues. Trimming took 6 bases from V and 3 from J; bases not matched to a gene: 4. The CDR3 is CASRRTGETDTQYF. CDR3 sequence (DNA): TGTGCCAGCAGACGGACAGGGGAGACAGATACGCAGTATTTT.

The chain links TRBV11-1 to TRBJ2-1; TRBD2 agrees at 13 bases. Germline CDR1 is SGHAT and CDR2 is FQDESV (reference sequence). Germline trimming cut 4 bases from V and 7 bases from J; bases unmatched to any gene: 4. The CDR3 spans 15 residues. CDR3 region: CASSSGTSGMNEQFF. The CDR3 DNA follows: TGTGCCAGCAGCTCCGGGACTAGCGGGATGAATGAGCAGTTCTTC.

There are a few counts of this clone. This chain connects TRBV4-1 to TRBJ2-1; 11 bases fit TRBD2. V dropped 0 bases and J dropped 8; count of bases not matched to a gene: 9. Germline CDR1 MGHRA, CDR2 YSYEKL. This CDR3 region has 17 residues. The CDR3 region is CASSQEGRTSGSYEQFF. The CDR3 coding sequence is TGCGCCAGCAGCCAAGAAGGACGAACTAGCGGGAGCTATGAGCAGTTCTTC.